The next 27 T cell receptor beta chains were all read from a single sample in a study of blood T cells in healthy people across ages. The second PCR ran 7 to 11 cycles with a sample-barcoded 5' primer and J-beta primers. TCRdb independently ran MiXCR on the 5' RACE reads; one entry per CDR3 protein. The table records over a million distinct CDR3 sequences, approximately 63% of them present only once. The sequenced material came from blood. These receptors came from a man aged 18 to 29 in good health.

The chain uses TRBV21-1 and TRBJ2-5. TRBV21-1 corresponds to a pseudogene. The CDR3 is 15 residues long. The chain's CDR3 is CASSKEGTDQETQYF. DNA for the CDR3: TGTGCCAGCAGCAAAGAGGGAACGGACCAAGAGACCCAGTACTTC.

This clonotype has just a few counts. This chain links TRBV20-1 with TRBJ2-1; TRBD1 is a possible D gene (6 bases). Germline CDR1 DFQATT, CDR2 SNEGSKA (reference sequence). Trimming cost V 5 bases and J 8 bases, with 13 bases left between them. This CDR3 is built from 12 residues. The CDR3 sequence: CSAVEQGDEQFF. The CDR3 DNA reads as TGCAGTGCTGTCGAACAGGGTGATGAGCAGTTCTTC.

The J gene is TRBJ2-7, the V gene TRBV27; D may be TRBD1 (5 bases). V lost 6 bases to trimming and J lost 5 bases, with 23 bases between them. Germline V gene data show CDR1 as MNHEY and CDR2 as SMNVEV (reference sequence). This CDR3 has 16 amino acids. The chain's CDR3 is CASRLGVPTALDEQYF. CDR3 in DNA: TGTGCCAGCAGATTAGGGGTACCGACCGCCTTGGACGAGCAGTACTTC.

The chain carries TRBV6-1 and TRBJ2-6; the D call may be TRBD1 or TRBD2 (5 bases each). The CDR3 has 15 amino acids. The V and J ends lost 3 bases and 1 base respectively, with 7 bases between them. Germline values: CDR1 MNHNS, CDR2 SASEGT. The DNA of the CDR3 is TGTGCCAGCAGTGACGGGACGTCTGGGGCCAACGTCCTGACTTTC. Protein: CASSDGTSGANVLTF.

On this clonotype: One junction end disagrees with the germline gene, perhaps due to a read error. The gene calls are TRBV4-1 and TRBJ1-1; D not certain. CDR1 and CDR2 from the germline V gene are MGHRA and YSYEKL. The CDR3 contains 14 residues. The CDR3: CASSPSLDSPEAFF. The CDR3 bases are TGCGCAAGCAGCCCATCCTTGGATAGCCCTGAAGCTTTCTTT.

The rearrangement uses TRBV7-2 and TRBJ2-7, with D maybe TRBD1 (5 bases). Germline V lookup: CDR1 SGHTA, CDR2 FQGNSA. This CDR3 contains 14 residues. Trimming stripped 6 bases from V and 0 bases from J, with 12 bases between. This chain's CDR3 is CASRDTLNSYEQYF. The CDR3 bases are TGTGCCAGCAGGGACACACTTAACTCCTACGAGCAGTACTTC.

The rearrangement joins TRBV3-1 to TRBJ2-1; a weak D match, TRBD2 (7 bases). This CDR3 spans 16 amino acids. The V and J ends lost 3 bases and 8 bases respectively, with 20 bases between them. The germline V gene encodes CDR1 LGHDT and CDR2 YNNKEL (reference sequence). The CDR3 DNA is TGTGCCAGCAGCCACTACACGGTGGGGGGGGGCGATGAGCAGTTCTTC. This encodes CASSHYTVGGGDEQFF.

The CDR3 spells CASSLAPGEGYYEQYF. The CDR3, as DNA: TGTGCCAGCAGTTTAGCCCCGGGGGAAGGCTACTACGAGCAGTACTTC. The J gene is TRBJ2-7, the V gene TRBV27; tentatively, D is TRBD2 (6 bases). This CDR3 comprises 16 residues. V shed 2 bases and J shed 3 bases, with 17 bases lying between them. Germline V gives CDR1 MNHEY, CDR2 SMNVEV (reference sequence).

Worth noting for this clonotype: An end of the junction does not agree with germline; a read error may underlie this. The V call is TRBV18, the J call TRBJ2-3, with D perhaps TRBD2 (5 bases). This CDR3 spans 14 amino acids. Germline CDR1 is KGHSH and CDR2 is LQKENI. The CDR3 DNA is TGTGCCAGCTCATCCGGGGTTAGCACAGATATGCAGTATTTT. This codes for CASSSGVSTDMQYF.

The chain joins TRBV7-9 to TRBJ2-4, with 8 bases lining up with TRBD1. The tail of the sequence fits TRBJ2-7 better, so the J call may be wrong. The CDR3 runs to 16 residues. Germline values: CDR1 SEHNR, CDR2 FQNEAQ (reference sequence). The DNA for the CDR3 is TGTGCCAGCAGCTTAGGGACGGGACAGGTGGACTACGAGCAGTACTTC. Amino acids: CASSLGTGQVDYEQYF.

V usage is TRBV4-1 and J usage is TRBJ2-4; D unresolved. The better agreement between TRBJ2-7 and the DNA end casts doubt on the J call. Germline V lookup: CDR1 MGHRA, CDR2 YSYEKL. CDR3 length equals 15 residues. DNA for the CDR3: TGCGCCAGCAGTAGTTCGATAGTCCCATTCTCCGAGCAGTACTTC. This encodes CASSSSIVPFSEQYF.

This chain links TRBV6-5 with TRBJ1-6, with a weak D call TRBD1 (5 bases). The CDR3 totals 16 residues. The germline V gene has CDR1 MNHEY and CDR2 SVGAGI. V was pared by 3 bases and J by 10 bases, with 19 bases between. The CDR3 reads CASSYEAQGRGSPLHF. CDR3 nucleotide sequence: TGTGCCAGCAGTTATGAGGCGCAGGGTAGAGGATCACCCCTCCACTTT.

This chain joins TRBV9 and TRBJ2-1; TRBD2 aligns across 11 bases. CDR3 length equals 16 residues. Germline-derived CDR1 and CDR2 are SGDLS and YYNGEE. Unmatched junction bases numbered 5, after V lost 0 bases and J lost 6 bases. The CDR3: CASSVAGTSGPNEQFF. Here the CDR3 DNA reads TGTGCCAGCAGCGTAGCCGGGACTAGCGGCCCCAATGAGCAGTTCTTC.

The V and J genes are TRBV5-8 and TRBJ2-1; D perhaps matches TRBD1 (5 bases). The germline V gene has CDR1 SGHTS and CDR2 YDEGEE. Between the trimmed V and J ends, which lost 3 bases and 3 bases, there was a span of 19 bases. This CDR3 region has 17 residues. DNA of the CDR3: TGTGCCAGCAGCTATTGGAACCCCACGACAGACTACAATGAGCAGTTCTTC. Translation: CASSYWNPTTDYNEQFF.

In this sample, this clonotype turned up once. V gene TRBV20-1 combines with J gene TRBJ1-1; D gene uncertain. This CDR3 contains 16 residues. CDR1 DFQATT and CDR2 SNEGSKA come from the germline V gene (reference sequence). V lost 1 base to trimming and J lost 4 bases, with 19 bases between them. As DNA, the CDR3 is TGCAGTGCTAGAGTTCCTCCGGAAAGGATGAGCACTGAAGCTTTCTTT. Translating gives CSARVPPERMSTEAFF.

This clonotype was observed a handful of times. CDR3 region: CASSRVSNTGELFF. The CDR3 region has the DNA TGTGCCAGCAGCCGTGTGTCGAACACCGGGGAGCTGTTTTTT. This chain connects TRBV7-2 to TRBJ2-2, with D uncertain. The CDR3 spans 14 residues. The germline gives CDR1 SGHTA, CDR2 FQGNSA. The V gene lost 5 bases and the J gene lost 0 bases, with 7 bases spanning the gap.

The V call is TRBV4-1, the J call TRBJ2-7, with D hard to call. Germline V lookup: CDR1 MGHRA, CDR2 YSYEKL. The V gene lost 4 bases and the J gene lost 5 bases, with 15 bases spanning the gap. This CDR3 is 14 amino acids long. CDR3 nucleotides: TGCGCCAGCAGCCGCTACTTTACCGGCCACGAGCAGTACTTC. This encodes CASSRYFTGHEQYF.

This chain uses TRBV20-1 with TRBJ1-5, with D unresolved. Trimming shortened V by 2 bases and J by 4 bases, and 6 bases separated the two germline ends. The CDR3 loop spans 12 amino acids. The germline V gene encodes CDR1 DFQATT and CDR2 SNEGSKA (reference sequence). Written as DNA, the CDR3 is TGCAGTGCTAGACGCCCTAATCAGCCCCAGCATTTT. Encoded protein: CSARRPNQPQHF.

V usage is TRBV4-3 and J usage is TRBJ2-3; 7 bases match TRBD2. Germline lookup yields CDR1 LGHNA and CDR2 YSLEER. This CDR3 is built from 16 residues. V was clipped by 4 bases and J by 6 bases; unmatched bases: 13. The CDR3 loop reads CASSLLSGEVADTQYF. Here the CDR3 DNA reads TGCGCCAGCAGCCTCCTGAGCGGGGAGGTGGCGGATACGCAGTATTTT.

The chain joins TRBV6-6 to TRBJ2-5; TRBD1 or TRBD2 may be the D gene (6 bases each). V was pared by 2 bases and J by 11 bases, with 12 bases between. CDR1 MNHNY and CDR2 SVGAGI come from the germline V gene (reference sequence). The CDR3 has 12 amino acids. The CDR3 here is CASSYGGQEQYF. The CDR3 coding sequence is TGTGCCAGCAGTTACGGGGGGCAGGAGCAGTACTTC.

The chain is built from TRBV24-1 and TRBJ2-7; D is possibly TRBD1 or TRBD2 (5 bases each). CDR1 KGHDR and CDR2 SFDVKD come from the germline V gene. This CDR3 has 14 residues. Trimming left V 4 bases short and J 0 bases short, with 9 bases between. CDR3 amino acids: CATSEPGTSYEQYF. CDR3 DNA sequence: TGTGCCACCAGTGAACCCGGGACCTCCTACGAGCAGTACTTC.

V gene TRBV20-1 combines with J gene TRBJ2-6; D tentatively reads TRBD1 or TRBD2 (5 bases each). The V end was cut by 5 bases, the J end by 4 bases, with 6 bases between. In germline, CDR1 is DFQATT, CDR2 SNEGSKA (reference sequence). The CDR3 is 12 amino acids. CDR3 loop: CSAWDGANVLTF. Here the CDR3 DNA reads TGCAGTGCTTGGGACGGGGCCAACGTCCTGACTTTC.

The gene calls are TRBV24-1 and TRBJ2-7; D may be TRBD1 or TRBD2 (7 bases each). Germline CDR1 and CDR2: KGHDR and SFDVKD. This CDR3 region has 14 residues. The V end lost 9 bases, the J end lost 3 bases, and 17 bases lay between the germline ends. This chain's CDR3 is CATSGEGAIYEQYF. The CDR3 bases are TGTGCCACCTCAGGGGAGGGGGCGATCTACGAGCAGTACTTC.

The chain uses TRBV4-1 and TRBJ2-7, with TRBD2 as a possible D gene (6 bases). The length of the CDR3 is 13 residues. V lost 4 bases and J lost 5, with 12 bases in between. In germline, CDR1 is MGHRA, CDR2 YSYEKL. In DNA form, the CDR3 reads TGCGCCAGCAGCCCCGAGTCGGGGGACGAGCAGTACTTC. Amino acid sequence: CASSPESGDEQYF.

This chain uses TRBV5-1 with TRBJ2-4; D is undetermined. The CDR3 spans 12 residues. CDR1 and CDR2 (germline): SGHRS, YFSETQ. V shed 7 bases and J shed 3 bases, with 8 bases lying between them. In DNA, the CDR3 is TGCGCCAGCGGCTCAGACAAAAACATTCAGTACTTC. It specifies CASGSDKNIQYF.

This rearrangement joins TRBV29-1 to TRBJ1-1; the match to TRBD1 covers 11 bases. Germline loops: CDR1 SQVTM, CDR2 ANQGSEA. V dropped 3 bases and J dropped 7; count of bases not matched to a gene: 4. The CDR3 runs 13 residues. As DNA, the CDR3 is TGCAGCGTTGACAGGACAGGGGGCGTTGAAGCTTTCTTT. Translated, it gives CSVDRTGGVEAFF.

The gene calls are TRBV4-1 and TRBJ2-5; D is perhaps TRBD2 (5 bases). The J call is in doubt because the DNA end fits TRBJ2-7 better. This CDR3 comprises 16 residues. Germline CDR1 is MGHRA and CDR2 is YSYEKL. The CDR3, as DNA: TGCGCCAGCAGCCTTTGGCGAGAGCGGTCCCCCTACGAGCAGTACTTC. Translating it yields CASSLWRERSPYEQYF.